This T cell receptor (beta chain) originates from a study of Tregs in tolerant kidney transplant recipients. Background on the study: The nonmyeloablative bone marrow transplants came from related graft donors, with transient mixed chimerism.

About this clone itself: The antigen is undetermined.

Study-wide points: Validation in larger populations is needed because few patients were studied. No direct test of biological reproducibility was done here.

The assay was immunoSEQ multiplex PCR, and TCRdb's table has in-frame clones only and misses some. The sample consists of just under 65,000 clones, under 98% of them appearing once. The TCR was taken from a human donor who received a combined kidney and bone marrow transplant. The specimen was Tregs from blood, collected before the transplant.

The CDR3 DNA sequence: TGTGCCAGTAGTACAGGGGTAGACTATGGCTACACCTTC. Translated: CASSTGVDYGYTF. The chain carries TRBV19 and TRBJ1-2; TRBD1 is a possible D gene (6 bases). CDR1 and CDR2 from the germline V gene are LNHDA and SQIVND (reference sequence). The V end lost 4 bases, the J end lost 3 bases, and 9 bases lay between the germline ends. The CDR3 covers 13 residues. Variable domain in full (rest from reference TRBV19 and TRBJ1-2): DGGITQSPKYLFRKEGQNVTLSCEQNLNHDAMYWYRQDPGQGLRLIYYSQIVNDFQKGDIAEGYSVSREKKESFPLTVTSAQKNPTAFYLCASSTGVDYGYTFGSGTRLTVV.